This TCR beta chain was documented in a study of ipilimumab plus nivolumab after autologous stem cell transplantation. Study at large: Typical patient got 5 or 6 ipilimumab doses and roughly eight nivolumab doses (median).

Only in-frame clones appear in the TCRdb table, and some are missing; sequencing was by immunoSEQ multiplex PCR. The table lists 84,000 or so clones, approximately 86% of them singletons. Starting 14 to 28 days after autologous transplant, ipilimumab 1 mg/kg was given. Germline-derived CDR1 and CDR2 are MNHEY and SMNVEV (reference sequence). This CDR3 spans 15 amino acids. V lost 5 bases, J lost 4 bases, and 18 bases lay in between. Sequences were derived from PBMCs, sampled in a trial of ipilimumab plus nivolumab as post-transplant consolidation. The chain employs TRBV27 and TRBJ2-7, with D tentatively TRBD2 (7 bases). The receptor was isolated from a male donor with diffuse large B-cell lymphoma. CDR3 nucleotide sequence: TGTGCCAGCAGTCCCAGACGGGGGGCTGAATACGAGCAGTACTTC. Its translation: CASSPRRGAEYEQYF.